This entry is about one T cell receptor (beta chain). The data were taken from a study of shared clonotypes between healthy human individuals. V was pared by 7 bases and J by 4 bases, with 10 bases between. The length of the CDR3 is 11 residues. Germline V gene lookup returns CDR1 GTSNPN and CDR2 SVGIG (reference sequence). Ten immunoSEQ deep assay plates served to sequence unsorted PBMC DNA. Method: immunoSEQ multiplex PCR; TCRdb's copy keeps in-frame clones and lacks some. The sample records approximately 470,000 clones, around 73% being singletons. Unsorted samples relied on tens of millions of PBMCs, which served as the source of genomic DNA.

The TCR was taken from a woman aged 40 to 50 in good health. Some clones in this sample may be carry-over from other donors' samples. The J gene is TRBJ2-5, the V gene TRBV30; D remains ambiguous. The sample consisted of PBMCs. CDR3 sequence reads: CALTLLETQYF. The CDR3, as DNA: TGTGCCTTGACACTTTTAGAGACCCAGTACTTC.